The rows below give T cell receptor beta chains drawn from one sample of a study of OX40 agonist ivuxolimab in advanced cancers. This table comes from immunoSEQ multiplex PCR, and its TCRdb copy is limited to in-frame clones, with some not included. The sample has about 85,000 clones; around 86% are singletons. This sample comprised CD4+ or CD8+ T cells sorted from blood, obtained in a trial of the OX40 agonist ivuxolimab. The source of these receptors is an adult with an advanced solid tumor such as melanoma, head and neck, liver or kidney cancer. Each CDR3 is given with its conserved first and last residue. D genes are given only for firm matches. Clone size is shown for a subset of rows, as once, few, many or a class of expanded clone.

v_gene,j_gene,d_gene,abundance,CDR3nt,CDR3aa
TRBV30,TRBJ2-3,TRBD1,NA,TGTGCCTGGAGTCGACAGGGGTTGGTAGATACGCAGTATTTT,CAWSRQGLVDTQYF
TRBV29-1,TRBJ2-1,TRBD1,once,TGCAGCGTTGAATCCTACAGGGGGAGCTCCTACAATGAGCAGTTCTTC,CSVESYRGSSYNEQFF
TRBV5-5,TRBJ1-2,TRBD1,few,TGTGCCAGCAGCTCCCCGGGACAGGGGGCCTATGGCTACACCTTC,CASSSPGQGAYGYTF
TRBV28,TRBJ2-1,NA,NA,TGTGCCAGCAGTTTTTTTACAGGTTCATCCGTTCCAATCTACAATGAGCAGTTCTTC,CASSFFTGSSVPIYNEQFF
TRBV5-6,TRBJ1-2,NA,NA,TGTGCCAGCAGCCAACGGACAGATGACTATGGCTACACCTTC,CASSQRTDDYGYTF
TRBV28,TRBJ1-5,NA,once,TGTGCCAGCAGTTTAATCGAGGATAGCAATCAGCCCCAGCATTTT,CASSLIEDSNQPQHF
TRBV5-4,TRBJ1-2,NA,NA,TGTGCCAGCAGCTTGGAGACAGGCATTTATGGCTACACCTTC,CASSLETGIYGYTF
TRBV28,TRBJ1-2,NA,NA,TGTGCCAGCAGTTTCACAGGCGATACTAACTATGGCTACACCTTC,CASSFTGDTNYGYTF
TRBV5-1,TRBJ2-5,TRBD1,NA,TGCGCCAGCAGCAGCCAGGGGGTAGTTAGCCAAGAGACCCAGTACTTC,CASSSQGVVSQETQYF
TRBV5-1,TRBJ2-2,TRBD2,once,TGCGCCAGCAGCCCCCAAGGACTAGCGGGCACCGGGGAGCTGTTTTTT,CASSPQGLAGTGELFF
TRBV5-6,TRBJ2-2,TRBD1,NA,TGTGCCAGCAGCTTGTTGGGACAGGGGAACACCGGGGAGCTGTTTTTT,CASSLLGQGNTGELFF
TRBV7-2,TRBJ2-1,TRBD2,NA,TGTGCCAGCAGCTTAAGAGCGCTAGCGGTATACAATGAGCAGTTCTTC,CASSLRALAVYNEQFF
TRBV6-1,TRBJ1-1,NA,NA,TGTGCCAGCAGAGGGGTGGGTAACACTGAAGCTTTCTTT,CASRGVGNTEAFF
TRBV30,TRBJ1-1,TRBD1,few,TGTGCCTGGTACAGGGGGGATAACACTGAAGCTTTCTTT,CAWYRGDNTEAFF
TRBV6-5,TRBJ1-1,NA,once,TGTGCCGCGACGGGGTTTGGTGAAGCTTTCTTT,CAATGFGEAFF
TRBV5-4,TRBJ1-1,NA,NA,TGTGCCAGCAGCTTGGGGGCTATGAACACTGAAGCTTTCTTT,CASSLGAMNTEAFF
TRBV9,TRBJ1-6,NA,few,TGTGCCAGCAGCGTAGCCCCCGAGCGGGGTTCACCCCTCCACTTT,CASSVAPERGSPLHF
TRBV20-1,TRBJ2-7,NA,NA,TGCAGTGCTAGAGCTGCCTACGAGCAGTACTTC,CSARAAYEQYF
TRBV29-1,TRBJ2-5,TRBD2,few,TGCAGCGGACGGACTAGCGGGGGGCCGGAGACCCAGTACTTC,CSGRTSGGPETQYF
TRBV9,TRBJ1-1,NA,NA,TGTGCCAGCAGCTACAGGGATAACACTGAAGCTTTCTTT,CASSYRDNTEAFF
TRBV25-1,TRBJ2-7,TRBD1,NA,TGTGCCAGCAGGGGACAGCTCTCCTACGAGCAGTACTTC,CASRGQLSYEQYF
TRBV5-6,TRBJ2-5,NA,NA,TGTGCCAGCAGGCCCGGTCCTAAAGAGACCCAGTACTTC,CASRPGPKETQYF
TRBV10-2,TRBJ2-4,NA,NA,TGCGCCAGCAGTGAGTCGTACGGCCCGACGTTAGCCAAAAACATTCAGTACTTC,CASSESYGPTLAKNIQYF
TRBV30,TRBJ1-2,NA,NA,TGTGCCTGGAGGGCCACTCTGACGGGCTATGGCTACACCTTC,CAWRATLTGYGYTF
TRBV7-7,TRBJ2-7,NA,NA,TGTGCTAGCAGCCAAGGGGCAGGGAACTACGAGCAGTACTTC,CASSQGAGNYEQYF
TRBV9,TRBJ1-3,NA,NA,TGTGCCAGCAGCGTAGGGGGGACTGGAAACACCATATATTTT,CASSVGGTGNTIYF
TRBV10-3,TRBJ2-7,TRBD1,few,TGTGCCATCAGTCACCCGGGACAGGGCCAGTACGAGCAGTACTTC,CAISHPGQGQYEQYF
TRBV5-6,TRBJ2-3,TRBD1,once,TGTGCCAGCAGCTTGGACTTCTCGGACAGGGCCACAGATACGCAGTATTTT,CASSLDFSDRATDTQYF
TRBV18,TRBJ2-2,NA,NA,TGTGCCAGCTCACCCCGACAGGGAGGAGACACCGGGGAGCTGTTTTTT,CASSPRQGGDTGELFF
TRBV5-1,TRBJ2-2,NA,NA,TGCGCCAGCAGCGCAGCCGGGACATCGAATACCGGGGAGCTGTTTTTT,CASSAAGTSNTGELFF
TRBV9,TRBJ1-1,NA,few,TGTGCCAGCAGCGTTGTGGGTCGGTCCGCCACTGAAGCTTTCTTT,CASSVVGRSATEAFF
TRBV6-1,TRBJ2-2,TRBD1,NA,TGTGCCAGCAAAATCGGGACAGGGGTCACCGGGGAGCTGTTTTTT,CASKIGTGVTGELFF
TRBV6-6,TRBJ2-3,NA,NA,TGTGCCAGCAGTTACGACCTTAGCACAGATACGCAGTATTTT,CASSYDLSTDTQYF
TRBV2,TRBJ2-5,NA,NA,TGTGCCAGCAGTGATGGGTCCCAAGGTGGGCAGGGGACCCAGTACTTC,CASSDGSQGGQGTQYF
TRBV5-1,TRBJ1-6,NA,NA,TGCGCCAGCAGCTACGGCGACGGGTCTTCACCCCTCCACTTT,CASSYGDGSSPLHF
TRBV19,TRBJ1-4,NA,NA,TGTGCCAGTAGTATAGGTCAGGCGATAGAAAATGAAAAACTGTTTTTT,CASSIGQAIENEKLFF
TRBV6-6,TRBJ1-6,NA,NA,TGTGCCAGCTTTAGGGTTGCTAATTCACCCCTCCACTTT,CASFRVANSPLHF
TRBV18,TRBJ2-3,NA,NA,TGTGCCAGCTCAGCCTGGTCTGGGGGAGATACGCAGTATTTT,CASSAWSGGDTQYF
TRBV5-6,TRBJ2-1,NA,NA,TGTGCCAGCAGCTTCGGGACATACTCCTACAATGAGCAGTTCTTC,CASSFGTYSYNEQFF
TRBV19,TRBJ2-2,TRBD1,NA,TGTGCCAGTAGTAAACAGGGGGCCCCCGGGGAGCTGTTTTTT,CASSKQGAPGELFF
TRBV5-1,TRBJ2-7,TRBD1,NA,TGCGCCAGCAGCTTGGGGACAGGGTCCCCCAACGAGCAGTACTTC,CASSLGTGSPNEQYF
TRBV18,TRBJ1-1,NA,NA,TGTGCCAGCTCCCCAGGACTGGACCTGGGCACTGAAGCTTTCTTT,CASSPGLDLGTEAFF
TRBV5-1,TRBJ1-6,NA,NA,TGCGCCAGCAGCTTGGCCGGAAATAATTCACCCCTCCACTTT,CASSLAGNNSPLHF
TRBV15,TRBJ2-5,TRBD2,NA,TGTGCCACCAGCAGAGATCTCGCGGGGGGTGAGACCCAGTACTTC,CATSRDLAGGETQYF
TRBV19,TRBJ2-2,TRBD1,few,TGTGCCAGTAAGCGGGACAGGGTCGCCACCGGGGAGCTGTTTTTT,CASKRDRVATGELFF
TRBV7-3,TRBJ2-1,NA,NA,TGTGCCAGCAGCCCAGGTCCGGGAAGTGAGCAGTTCTTC,CASSPGPGSEQFF
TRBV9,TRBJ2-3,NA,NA,TGTGCCAGCAGCGTAGCTCAGTTCACAGATACGCAGTATTTT,CASSVAQFTDTQYF
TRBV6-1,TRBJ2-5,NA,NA,TGTGCCAGCATGTATACAGGCCAAGAGACCCAGTACTTC,CASMYTGQETQYF